The entry below describes one T cell receptor beta chain. Its antigen remains unidentified. Within one base of it there is no much larger clone, and no base qualities were kept. Other nucleotide sequences in the sample specify the same CDR3. TCR CDR3 regions were amplified from genomic DNA by multiplex PCR using the deep immunoSEQ assay. Extracted genomic DNA from each cell subset was distributed evenly across all wells of several immunoSEQ 96-well plates, and each plate was treated as a replicate. For sorted subsets, about 200 ng genomic DNA, equal to about 30,000 T cell genomes, was loaded into each replicate PCR. Purified libraries were measured with a Qubit 3.0 fluorometer, size-checked on a Bioanalyzer 2100, and measured again with the KAPA Library Quantification kit. Each immunoSEQ 96-well plate was sequenced on its own single-read 150-cycle Illumina NextSeq 550 flow cell. The study's processing was this. Because the immunoSEQ output held only junctional sequences and lacked quality scores, the filtering could not match the filtering applied to full-length reads. Sequences were annotated with PyIR, a Python wrapper for IgBLAST v1.9, and V/J genes and CDR3 were assigned using IMGT germline references. Reads were removed for weak V/J assignments (E-value above 1e-6), missing CDR3, stop codons, out-of-frame junctions, or ambiguous translated residues. V3J clonotypes were defined as sequences sharing the same inferred V gene, J gene, and CDR3 amino acid sequence. Percentage overlap between repertoires was computed as shared unique clonotypes divided by the size of the smaller repertoire. Richness of each repertoire was evaluated using RTK rarefaction, the Chao1 estimator, and Recon v2.1 estimates of unobserved clonotypes. For all TCRbeta clonotypes obtained by the gDNA method from a few donors, generation probabilities were computed with OLGA. TCRdb holds this immuneACCESS table with in-frame rearrangements only. Some clones are missing; in checked studies, unresolved V genes explain under half, and the rest has no known cause. V, J and clone size are taken as reported in that table, and D and trimming were inferred from the DNA itself. A total of around 2,100,000 clones appear in this sample, about 95% of them only once. The ten largest clonotypes hold roughly 1% of the sample.

This sample was taken from a study of shared clonotypes between healthy human individuals (dated by TCRdb to the early 2020s). Turning to the overall study: A couple of women and three men aged 18 to 49 years were included in the cohort. For each donor, three plates each were used for CD4 naive and CD4 memory, two plates were used for CD8 naive, and one plate was used for CD8 memory. Blood TCR repertoires of five healthy adults were deeply sequenced to estimate repertoire size and the extent of clonotype sharing between individuals. Different laboratories and diverse techniques were used to prepare libraries and sequence TCR repertoires, to increase sequencing depth and limit assay-specific biases. Leukapheresis yielded between about 0.9 and 9.5 billion PBMCs per donor. General conclusions and limits of the study: The genetic and exposure-history diversity represented was limited by the small number of donors. Naive subsets generally had larger estimated clonotype richness than memory subsets did. Compared with non-shared clonotypes, the clonotypes found in all four sorted-subset donors had higher generation probabilities. Pairwise subsampling indicated that sequencing depth was expected to affect the degree of clonotype sharing among donors. Only blood was sampled, and tissue TCR repertoires likely differ from those in blood. About 5% of naive CD4, 3.5% of naive CD8, 2% to 2.5% of memory CD4, and about 0.4% of memory CD8 clonotypes were shared across a few donors. Even with the large sequencing depth, rarefaction of the sorted-subset datasets indicated that sequencing was incomplete.

CD8 naive samples consisted of CD45RO-negative cells that were positively selected for CCR7, yielding a CD45RA+CCR7+ population without TemRA cells. Donors were healthy HIV-negative adults with no recently reported acute infections or vaccinations. Every donor was a Caucasian adult residing in Nashville, Tennessee, USA. Blood was obtained by leukapheresis, after which PBMCs were separated by Ficoll-Histopaque density gradient centrifugation and cryopreserved in liquid nitrogen vapor phase. Analytical flow cytometry was used to check the purity and quantity of each magnetically sorted T cell population. From each sorted fraction, genomic DNA was isolated and quantified by UV absorbance on a Nanodrop 2000c. Measured from the cysteine to the phenylalanine, the CDR3 is 14 residues long. Only the CDR3 part of the read is kept: 42 bases, read in frame from the first base. Trimming leaves V shorter by 2 bases and J shorter by 4 bases, with the junction holding 0 bases beyond the gene matches. The germline V gene provides CDR1 MNHEY and CDR2 SVGAGI.

The receptor comes from a man aged 18 to 29 in good health. Sequenced: naive CD8+ T cells sorted from blood. Reading the label with the study, this specimen's cell subset or site is: CD45RA+CCR7+. Rearrangement joined TRBV6-5 to TRBJ2-3; 10 bases in the junction line up with TRBD1. The DNA sequence is given as TGTGCCAGCAGTTACGGGACAGGGGCAGATACGCAGTATTTT. The encoded protein is CASSYGTGADTQYF.